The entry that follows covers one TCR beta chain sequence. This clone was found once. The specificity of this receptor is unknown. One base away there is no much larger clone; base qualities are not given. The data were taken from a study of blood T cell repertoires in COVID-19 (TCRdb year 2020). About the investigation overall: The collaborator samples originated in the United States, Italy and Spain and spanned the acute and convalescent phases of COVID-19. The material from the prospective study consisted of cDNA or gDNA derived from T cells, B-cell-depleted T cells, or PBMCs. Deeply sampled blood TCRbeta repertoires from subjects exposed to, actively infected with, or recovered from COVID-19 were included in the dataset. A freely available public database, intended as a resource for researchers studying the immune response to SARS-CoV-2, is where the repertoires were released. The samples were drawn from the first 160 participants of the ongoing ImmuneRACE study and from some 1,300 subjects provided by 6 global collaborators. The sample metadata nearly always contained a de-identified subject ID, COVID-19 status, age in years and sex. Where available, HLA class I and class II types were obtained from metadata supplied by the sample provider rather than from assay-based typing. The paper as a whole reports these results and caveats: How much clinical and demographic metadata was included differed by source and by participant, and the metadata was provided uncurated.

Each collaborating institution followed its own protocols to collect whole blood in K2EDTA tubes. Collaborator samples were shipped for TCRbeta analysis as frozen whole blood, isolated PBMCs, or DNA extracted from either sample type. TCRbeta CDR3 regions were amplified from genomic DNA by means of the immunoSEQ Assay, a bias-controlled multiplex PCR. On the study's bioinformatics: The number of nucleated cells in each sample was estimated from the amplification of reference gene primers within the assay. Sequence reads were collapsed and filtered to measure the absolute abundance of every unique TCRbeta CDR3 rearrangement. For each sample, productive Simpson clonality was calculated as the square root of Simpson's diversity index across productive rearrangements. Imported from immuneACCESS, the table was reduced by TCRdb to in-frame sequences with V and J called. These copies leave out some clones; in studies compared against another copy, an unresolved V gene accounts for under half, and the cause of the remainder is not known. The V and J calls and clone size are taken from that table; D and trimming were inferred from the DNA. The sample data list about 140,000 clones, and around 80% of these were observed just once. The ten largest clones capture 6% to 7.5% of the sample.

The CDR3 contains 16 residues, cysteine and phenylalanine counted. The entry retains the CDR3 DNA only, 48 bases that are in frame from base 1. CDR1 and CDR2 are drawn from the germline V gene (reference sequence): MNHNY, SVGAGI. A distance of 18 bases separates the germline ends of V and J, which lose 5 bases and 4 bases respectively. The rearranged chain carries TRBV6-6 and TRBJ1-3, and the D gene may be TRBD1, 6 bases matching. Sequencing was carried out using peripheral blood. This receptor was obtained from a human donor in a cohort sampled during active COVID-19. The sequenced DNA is TGTGCCAGCAGTCCACCAGGGGTCAGGTTGGGAAACACCATATATTTT. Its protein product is CASSPPGVRLGNTIYF.